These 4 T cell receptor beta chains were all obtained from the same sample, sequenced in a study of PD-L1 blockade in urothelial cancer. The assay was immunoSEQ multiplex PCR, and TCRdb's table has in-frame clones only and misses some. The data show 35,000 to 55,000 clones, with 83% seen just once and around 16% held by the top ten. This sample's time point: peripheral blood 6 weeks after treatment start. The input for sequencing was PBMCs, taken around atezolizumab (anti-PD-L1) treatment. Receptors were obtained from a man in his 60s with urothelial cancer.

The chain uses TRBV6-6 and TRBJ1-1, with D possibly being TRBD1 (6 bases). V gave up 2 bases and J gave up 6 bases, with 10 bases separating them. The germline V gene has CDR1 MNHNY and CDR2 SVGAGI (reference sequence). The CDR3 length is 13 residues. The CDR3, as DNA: TGTGCCAGCAGTTACGGGGACAATCCTGAAGCTTTCTTT. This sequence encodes CASSYGDNPEAFF.

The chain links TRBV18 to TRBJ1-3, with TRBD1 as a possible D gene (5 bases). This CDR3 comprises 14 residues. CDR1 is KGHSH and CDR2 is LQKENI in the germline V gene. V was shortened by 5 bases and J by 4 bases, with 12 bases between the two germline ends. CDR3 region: CASSSTAVGNTIYF. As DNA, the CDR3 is TGTGCCAGCTCATCGACAGCAGTGGGAAACACCATATATTTT.

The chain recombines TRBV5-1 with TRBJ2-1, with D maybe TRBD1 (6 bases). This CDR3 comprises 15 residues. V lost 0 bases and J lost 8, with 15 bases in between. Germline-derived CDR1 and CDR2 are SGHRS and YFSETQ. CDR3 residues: CASSLEGQIIHEQFF. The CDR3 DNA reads TGCGCCAGCAGCTTGGAAGGACAGATAATACATGAGCAGTTCTTC. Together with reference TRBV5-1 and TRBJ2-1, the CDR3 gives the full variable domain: KAGVTQTPRYLIKTRGQQVTLSCSPISGHRSVSWYQQTPGQGLQFLFEYFSETQRNKGNFPGRFSGRQFSNSRSEMNVSTLELGDSALYLCASSLEGQIIHEQFFGPGTRLTVL.

The CDR3 nucleotides are TGTGCCAGCAGGTTGACAGGGGCCCCCTCCTACGAGCAGTACTTC. This encodes CASRLTGAPSYEQYF. The rearrangement uses TRBV11-2 and TRBJ2-7, with 8 bases lining up with TRBD1. There are 15 residues in the CDR3. CDR1 is SGHAT, CDR2 FQNNGV, per germline. J was trimmed by 0 bases and V by 6 bases; bases with no gene match: 7. The full variable domain, with the rest looked up from reference TRBV11-2 and TRBJ2-7, is EAGVAQSPRYKIIEKRQSVAFWCNPISGHATLYWYQQILGQGPKLLIQFQNNGVVDDSQLPKDRFSAERLKGVDSTLKIQPAKLEDSAVYLCASRLTGAPSYEQYFGPGTRLTVT.